The subject of this entry is one TCR beta chain. TCRdb's table, derived via immunoSEQ multiplex PCR, lists solely in-frame clones and lacks some. Of 130,000 or so clones in the sample, nearly 90% were seen once. These data are taken from a study of cytomegalovirus exposure and HLA in healthy donors. The CDR3 covers 14 residues. V was cut by 0 bases and J by 7 bases, with 12 bases left in between. The germline V gene has CDR1 MGHRA and CDR2 YSYEKL. The TCR originated in a man younger than 40 in good health and CMV-seronegative. The chain employs TRBV4-1 and TRBJ1-1; D not resolved. Sample: PBMCs. CDR3 protein: CASSQDGGQREAFF. CDR3 DNA sequence: TGCGCCAGCAGCCAAGATGGCGGGCAGCGTGAAGCTTTCTTT.